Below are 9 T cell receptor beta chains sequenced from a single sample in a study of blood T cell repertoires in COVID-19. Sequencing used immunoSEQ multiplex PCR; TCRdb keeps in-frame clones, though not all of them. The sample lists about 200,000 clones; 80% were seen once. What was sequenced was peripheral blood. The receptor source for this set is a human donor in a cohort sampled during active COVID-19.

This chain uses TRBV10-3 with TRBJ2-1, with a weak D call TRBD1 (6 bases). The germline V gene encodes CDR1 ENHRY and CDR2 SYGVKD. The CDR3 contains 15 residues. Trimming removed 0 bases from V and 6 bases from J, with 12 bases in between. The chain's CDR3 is CAISESGGEGNEQFF. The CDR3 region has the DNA TGTGCCATCAGTGAGTCAGGGGGTGAGGGCAATGAGCAGTTCTTC.

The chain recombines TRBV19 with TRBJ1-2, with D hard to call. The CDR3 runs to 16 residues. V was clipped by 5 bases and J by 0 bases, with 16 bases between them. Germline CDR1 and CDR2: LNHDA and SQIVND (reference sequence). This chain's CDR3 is CASSARRAMTNYGYTF. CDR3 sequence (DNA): TGTGCCAGTAGTGCCCGGAGGGCGATGACTAACTATGGCTACACCTTC. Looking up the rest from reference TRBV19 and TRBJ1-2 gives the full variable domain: DGGITQSPKYLFRKEGQNVTLSCEQNLNHDAMYWYRQDPGQGLRLIYYSQIVNDFQKGDIAEGYSVSREKKESFPLTVTSAQKNPTAFYLCASSARRAMTNYGYTFGSGTRLTVV.

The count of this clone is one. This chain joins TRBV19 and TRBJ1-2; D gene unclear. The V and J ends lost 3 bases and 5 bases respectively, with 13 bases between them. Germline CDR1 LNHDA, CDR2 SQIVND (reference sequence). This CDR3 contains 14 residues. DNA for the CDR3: TGTGCCAGTAGTATCAGGTCAATCGGTTATGGCTACACCTTC. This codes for CASSIRSIGYGYTF.

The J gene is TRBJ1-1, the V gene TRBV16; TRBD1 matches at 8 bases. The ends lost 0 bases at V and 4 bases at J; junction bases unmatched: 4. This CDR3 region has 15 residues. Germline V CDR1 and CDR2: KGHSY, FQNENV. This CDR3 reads CASSQSTGGVTEAFF. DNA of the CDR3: TGTGCCAGCAGCCAATCCACAGGGGGGGTCACTGAAGCTTTCTTT.

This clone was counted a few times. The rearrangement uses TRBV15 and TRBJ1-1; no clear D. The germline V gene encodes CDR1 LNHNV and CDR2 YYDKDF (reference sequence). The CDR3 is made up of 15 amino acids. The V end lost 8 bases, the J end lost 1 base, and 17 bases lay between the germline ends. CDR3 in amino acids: CATRQEMSGNTEAFF. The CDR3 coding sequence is TGTGCCACCCGGCAGGAAATGAGTGGGAACACTGAAGCTTTCTTT.

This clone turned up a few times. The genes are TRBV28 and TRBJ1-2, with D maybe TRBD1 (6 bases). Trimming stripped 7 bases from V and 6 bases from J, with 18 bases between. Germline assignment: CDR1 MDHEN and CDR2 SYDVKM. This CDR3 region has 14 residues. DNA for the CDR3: TGTGCCAGCACTCCATCGGGGGGCAGTAATGGCTACACCTTC. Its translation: CASTPSGGSNGYTF.

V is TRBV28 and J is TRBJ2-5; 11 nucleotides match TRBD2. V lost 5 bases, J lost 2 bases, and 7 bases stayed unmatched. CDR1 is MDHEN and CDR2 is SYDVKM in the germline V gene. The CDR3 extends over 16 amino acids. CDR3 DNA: TGTGCCAGCAGTCGACCACTAGCGGGGGTACAAGAGACCCAGTACTTC. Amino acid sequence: CASSRPLAGVQETQYF.

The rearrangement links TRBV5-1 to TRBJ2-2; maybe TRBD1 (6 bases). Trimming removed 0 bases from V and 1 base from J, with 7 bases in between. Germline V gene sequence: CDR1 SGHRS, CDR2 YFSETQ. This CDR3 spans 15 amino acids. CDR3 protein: CASSLVQGNTGELFF. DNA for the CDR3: TGCGCCAGCAGCTTGGTACAGGGGAACACCGGGGAGCTGTTTTTT.

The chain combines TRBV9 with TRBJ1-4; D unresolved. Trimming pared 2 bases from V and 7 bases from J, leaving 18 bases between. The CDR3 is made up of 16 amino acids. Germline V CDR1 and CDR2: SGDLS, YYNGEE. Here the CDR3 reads CASSVTGGYGGEKLFF. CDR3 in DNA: TGTGCCAGCAGCGTTACCGGCGGGTATGGTGGTGAAAAACTGTTTTTT.